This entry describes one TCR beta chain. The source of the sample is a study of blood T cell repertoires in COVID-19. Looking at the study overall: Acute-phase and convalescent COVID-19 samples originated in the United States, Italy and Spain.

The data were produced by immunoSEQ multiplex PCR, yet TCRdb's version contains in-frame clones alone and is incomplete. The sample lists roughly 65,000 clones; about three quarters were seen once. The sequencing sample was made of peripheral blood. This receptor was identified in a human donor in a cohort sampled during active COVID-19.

The CDR3 reads CASSIEAGRTSGANVLTF. DNA of the CDR3: TGTGCCAGTAGTATAGAAGCGGGACGGACCTCTGGGGCCAACGTCCTGACTTTC. V gene TRBV19 combines with J gene TRBJ2-6, with TRBD2 identical over 7 bases. J was trimmed by 0 bases and V by 0 bases; bases with no gene match: 5. Germline V CDR1 and CDR2: LNHDA, SQIVND (reference sequence). CDR3 length: 18 amino acids.